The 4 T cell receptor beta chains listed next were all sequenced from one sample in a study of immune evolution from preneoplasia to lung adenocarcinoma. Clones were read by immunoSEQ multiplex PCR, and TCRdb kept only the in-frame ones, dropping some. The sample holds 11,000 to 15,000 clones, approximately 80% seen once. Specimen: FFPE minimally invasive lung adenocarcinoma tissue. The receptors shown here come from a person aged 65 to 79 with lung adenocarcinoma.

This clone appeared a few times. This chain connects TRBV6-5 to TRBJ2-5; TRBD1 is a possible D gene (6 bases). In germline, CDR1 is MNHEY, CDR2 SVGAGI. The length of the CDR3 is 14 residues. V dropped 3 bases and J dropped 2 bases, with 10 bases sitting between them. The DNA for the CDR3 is TGTGCCAGCAGTTATGTCGGACAGCAAGAGACCCAGTACTTC. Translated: CASSYVGQQETQYF.

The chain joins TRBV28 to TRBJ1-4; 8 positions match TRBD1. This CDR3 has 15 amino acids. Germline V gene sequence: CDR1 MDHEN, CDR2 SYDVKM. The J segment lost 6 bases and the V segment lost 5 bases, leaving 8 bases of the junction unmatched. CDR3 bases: TGTGCCAGCAGTGCAAGGACAGGGCTGGATGAAAAACTGTTTTTT. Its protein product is CASSARTGLDEKLFF.

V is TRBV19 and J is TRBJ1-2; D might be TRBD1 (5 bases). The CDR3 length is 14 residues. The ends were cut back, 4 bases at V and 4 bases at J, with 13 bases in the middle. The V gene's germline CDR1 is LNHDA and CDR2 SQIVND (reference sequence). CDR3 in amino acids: CASSNLQVTYGYTF. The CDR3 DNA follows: TGTGCCAGTAGTAATTTACAGGTTACCTATGGCTACACCTTC. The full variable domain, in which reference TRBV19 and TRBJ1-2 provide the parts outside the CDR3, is DGGITQSPKYLFRKEGQNVTLSCEQNLNHDAMYWYRQDPGQGLRLIYYSQIVNDFQKGDIAEGYSVSREKKESFPLTVTSAQKNPTAFYLCASSNLQVTYGYTFGSGTRLTVV.

DNA of the CDR3: TGTGCCTCTCGCCGGGTGGCGGGGGGCGCGCGGGAGACCCAGTACTTC. Its translation is CASRRVAGGARETQYF. The V call is TRBV30, the J call TRBJ2-5, with 8 bases that match TRBD2. The CDR3 has 16 residues. Trimming took 7 bases from V and 5 from J; bases not matched to a gene: 18. Germline values: CDR1 GTSNPN, CDR2 SVGIG (reference sequence).